This TCR beta chain was sequenced for a study of blood T cell repertoires in COVID-19 (dated by TCRdb to the early 2020s). A note on the overall study: Samples from collaborators originated in the United States, Italy and Spain and spanned both the acute and convalescent phases of COVID-19. The material from the prospective study consisted of cDNA or gDNA derived from T cells, B-cell-depleted T cells, or PBMCs. Subjects who had been exposed to COVID-19, were actively infected with it, or had recovered from it provided the deeply sampled blood TCRbeta repertoires that made up the dataset. A freely available public database, intended as a resource for researchers studying the immune response to SARS-CoV-2, is where the repertoires were released. Samples came from the ongoing ImmuneRACE study (first 160 participants) plus 1,254 subjects from 6 global collaborators. A de-identified subject ID, COVID-19 status, age in years and sex were almost always included in the sample metadata. HLA class I and class II types, where available, came from metadata supplied by the sample provider rather than from assay-based typing. Study-wide conclusions, independent of this receptor: The amount of clinical and demographic metadata varied by source and participant and was provided uncurated.

With respect to this clone: Its target antigen remains unknown. The sample holds no much larger clone one base away, and base qualities are not on file.

TCRbeta CDR3 regions were amplified from genomic DNA by means of the immunoSEQ Assay, a bias-controlled multiplex PCR. The study's own analysis went as follows. The number of nucleated cells in each sample was estimated by amplification of reference gene primers within the assay. Sequence reads were collapsed and filtered to measure the absolute abundance of every unique TCRbeta CDR3 rearrangement. For each sample, productive Simpson clonality was calculated as the square root of Simpson's diversity index across productive rearrangements. Drawn from immuneACCESS, this table holds only the in-frame rearrangements with V and J called that TCRdb kept. Clones are partly lost; checked studies trace under half to an unresolved V gene and leave the rest unexplained. V and J calls and clone size are given by that table; D and trimming were obtained from the DNA. The sample yields some 210,000 clones; approximately 90% were counted once. The ten biggest clones cover around 1.2% of the sample.

V is pruned by 1 base and J by 11 bases, leaving 6 bases of the junction without a gene match. The CDR3 covers 14 residues, taking in both the cysteine and the phenylalanine. Just the 42-base CDR3 DNA is kept, in frame starting at base 1. CDR1 LGHDT and CDR2 YNNKEL are derived from the germline V gene (reference sequence). The collaborating institutions used their own protocols to collect whole blood in K2EDTA tubes. For TCRbeta analysis, collaborators shipped samples as frozen whole blood, isolated PBMCs, or DNA extracted from either of those sample types. The chain is encoded by TRBV3-1 (or the pseudogene TRBV3-2) joined to TRBJ2-5, with 11 bases aligning to TRBD2. This TCR derives from a man younger than 45 with acute or convalescent COVID-19. The sequencing input was peripheral blood. The DNA sequence reads TGTGCCAGCAGCCAAGCGAATAGCGGGGGGGCTCAGTACTTC. This translates into CASSQANSGGAQYF.